The 14 T cell receptor beta chains listed next were all sequenced from one sample in a study of shared clonotypes between healthy human individuals. The repertoire was sequenced with immunoSEQ multiplex PCR; TCRdb's copy has only in-frame clones and lacks some. The repertoire holds more than 1 million clones, approximately 80% seen once, with 0.52% in the top ten. Sequenced: memory CD4+ T cells from PBMCs. Subset: CD45RA-negative fraction. All receptors come from a man aged 18 to 29 in good health. Some clones in this sample may be carry-over from other donors' samples.

The CDR3, as DNA: TGTGCCAGCAGTTTATCACGGATTAACACCGGGGAGCTGTTTTTT. Translating it yields CASSLSRINTGELFF. The chain recombines TRBV27 with TRBJ2-2; no definite D call. The CDR3 length is 15 residues. V was clipped by 0 bases and J by 2 bases, with 7 bases between them. Germline CDR1 reads MNHEY; CDR2 reads SMNVEV (reference sequence).

V and J are TRBV7-2 and TRBJ2-5, with 8 bases identical to TRBD2. The V segment lost 7 bases and the J segment 5 bases; nucleotides outside the gene matches: 12. Looked up from germline, CDR1 is SGHTA and CDR2 is FQGNSA. The CDR3 is made up of 15 amino acids. CDR3 in amino acids: CASTLGAGVMETQYF. CDR3 DNA: TGTGCCAGCACCTTGGGAGCGGGAGTCATGGAGACCCAGTACTTC.

V and J are TRBV18 and TRBJ2-3, with a possible D match to TRBD1 (5 bases). The CDR3 covers 15 residues. V lost 1 base to trimming and J lost 4 bases, with 12 bases between them. CDR1 KGHSH and CDR2 LQKENI come from the germline V gene. The CDR3 nucleotides read TGTGCCAGCTCACCACAGCAGGGTTTGGCAGATACGCAGTATTTT. Its protein product is CASSPQQGLADTQYF.

The rearrangement uses TRBV6-5 and TRBJ1-5; 8 positions agree with TRBD1. After removal of 8 bases from V and 7 bases from J, the junction contained 7 bases not matched to a gene. This CDR3 is built from 13 residues. Germline V gene lookup returns CDR1 MNHEY and CDR2 SVGAGI. The CDR3 DNA reads TGTGCCAGCCAAGGCCCAGGGGGCCAGCCCCAGCATTTT. It specifies CASQGPGGQPQHF.

This clone was counted many times. The rearrangement links TRBV7-2 to TRBJ2-2; 8 bases align to TRBD2. This CDR3 is 15 amino acids long. Germline CDR1 is SGHTA and CDR2 is FQGNSA. With 6 bases clipped from V and 4 bases from J, the junction kept 7 bases outside the gene matches. The CDR3 spells CASRPGGPGTGELFF. In DNA form, the CDR3 reads TGTGCCAGCAGGCCGGGGGGGCCGGGCACCGGGGAGCTGTTTTTT.

The rearrangement joins TRBV30 to TRBJ1-4, with TRBD1 as a possible D gene (5 bases). Germline assignment: CDR1 GTSNPN and CDR2 SVGIG (reference sequence). Trimming removed 0 bases at V and 5 bases at J, with 16 bases between. The CDR3 runs 16 residues. CDR3 residues: CAWSVRWGTENEKLFF. As DNA, the CDR3 is TGTGCCTGGAGTGTACGCTGGGGGACGGAGAATGAAAAACTGTTTTTT.

The chain recombines TRBV6-5 with TRBJ1-4, with D hard to call. In germline, CDR1 is MNHEY, CDR2 SVGAGI. The V and J ends lost 0 bases and 5 bases respectively, with 13 bases between them. The length of the CDR3 is 16 residues. The CDR3 nucleotides read TGTGCCAGCAGTTACTCGAGTGGACCGACCAATGAAAAACTGTTTTTT. Its protein is CASSYSSGPTNEKLFF.

This clone was found once. J is TRBJ2-7 and V is TRBV4-2; 10 bases agree with TRBD2. The CDR3 has 15 amino acids. Losses at the gene ends were 1 base for V and 2 bases for J; bases not matched to a gene: 2. The germline gives CDR1 LGHNA, CDR2 YNFKEQ. The CDR3 here is CASSQVAGGAYEQYF. CDR3 nucleotide sequence: TGTGCCAGCAGCCAAGTAGCGGGAGGCGCCTACGAGCAGTACTTC.

About this clone: This same CDR3 is encoded by further DNA sequences in the sample. The chain couples TRBV27 to TRBJ2-3; D tentatively reads TRBD1 or TRBD2 (5 bases each). V lost 4 bases to trimming and J lost 2 bases, with 13 bases between them. There are 15 residues in the CDR3. Per germline, CDR1 MNHEY and CDR2 SMNVEV (reference sequence). The CDR3: CASSSPRGSTDTQYF. For the CDR3, the DNA is TGTGCCAGCAGTTCACCCCGGGGCTCCACAGATACGCAGTATTTT.

This clone was found a few times. The gene calls are TRBV5-4 and TRBJ1-3; D possibly corresponds to TRBD1 (6 bases). Per germline, CDR1 SGHNT and CDR2 YYREEE (reference sequence). The CDR3 has 17 amino acids. Between the trimmed V and J ends, which lost 0 bases and 4 bases, there was a span of 17 bases. This CDR3 reads CASSLGGTQLAGNTIYF. CDR3 sequence (DNA): TGTGCCAGCAGCTTGGGAGGGACACAGCTAGCCGGAAACACCATATATTTT. The complete variable domain, with remaining parts taken from reference TRBV5-4 and TRBJ1-3, reads ETGVTQSPTHLIKTRGQQVTLRCSSQSGHNTVSWYQQALGQGPQFIFQYYREEENGRGNFPPRFSGLQFPNYSSELNVNALELDDSALYLCASSLGGTQLAGNTIYFGEGSWLTVV.

The chain has TRBV10-3 and TRBJ2-1; D not resolved. The CDR3 is made up of 14 amino acids. The ends were cut back, 10 bases at V and 7 bases at J, with 20 bases in the middle. Germline V gene data show CDR1 as ENHRY and CDR2 as SYGVKD. CDR3 protein: CATSWVELANEQFF. The CDR3 bases are TGTGCCACCTCTTGGGTGGAGCTGGCGAATGAGCAGTTCTTC.

This clone was observed a handful of times. The V gene is TRBV6-5, the J gene TRBJ1-2; D remains unclear. This CDR3 is 12 amino acids long. Germline lookup yields CDR1 MNHEY and CDR2 SVGAGI. Trimming cost V 0 bases and J 8 bases, with 7 bases left between them. The CDR3 reads CASSYSKVGYTF. The CDR3 coding sequence is TGTGCCAGCAGTTACTCGAAGGTGGGCTACACCTTC.

This rearrangement joins TRBV5-6 to TRBJ1-3; D is unclear. With 4 bases removed from V and 4 bases from J, the gap between germline ends came to 15 bases. The CDR3 contains 15 residues. The germline V gene has CDR1 SGHDT and CDR2 YYEEEE. CDR3 sequence: CASSRRNRDGNTIYF. The CDR3 region has the DNA TGTGCCAGCAGCCGCCGGAACCGCGACGGAAACACCATATATTTT.

The chain carries TRBV29-1 and TRBJ2-1; the D is unclear. Trimming removed 6 bases from V and 1 base from J, with 13 bases in between. Germline V lookup: CDR1 SQVTM, CDR2 ANQGSEA. This CDR3 is built from 14 residues. The CDR3 spells CSVWRAESYNEQFF. The CDR3 DNA reads TGCAGCGTGTGGCGCGCGGAATCCTACAATGAGCAGTTCTTC.